This T cell receptor beta chain was profiled in a study of siplizumab effects on memory and regulatory T cells. Study results and caveats: The authors did not confirm suppressive function in proliferating Tregs from siplizumab cultures. There appeared to be greater diversity in naive T cells than in memory cells, and naive T cells seemed major contributors to the alloresponse.

TCRdb's table, derived via immunoSEQ multiplex PCR, lists solely in-frame clones and lacks some. The data contain about 72,000 clones, roughly 89% of them seen just once; the ten biggest clones take up around 29%. On this clone: As yet, its antigen is unknown.

The receptor's source is a human donor in good health. Sequencing input: CD8+ T cells sorted from blood.

The CDR3 DNA reads TGTGCCAGCAGCTTCCCCGGCTCCTACAATGAGCAGTTCTTC. Translated: CASSFPGSYNEQFF. The chain employs TRBV7-2 and TRBJ2-1; no firm D call. Trimming stripped 3 bases from V and 0 bases from J, with 6 bases between. Germline V gives CDR1 SGHTA, CDR2 FQGNSA. This CDR3 is built from 14 residues.